These T cell receptor beta chains were read from a single sample in a study of blood T cell repertoires in COVID-19. Sequencing used immunoSEQ multiplex PCR; TCRdb keeps in-frame clones, though not all of them. The data contain 150,000 to 200,000 clones, 88% of them singletons. The specimen was peripheral blood. The receptors shown here come from a human donor in a cohort sampled during active COVID-19. Both conserved end residues are part of each CDR3. D genes are given only for firm matches. Not all rows give a size; the values are once, few, many and, for expanded clones, a class.

j_call | v_call | clone_size | d_call | cdr3_nt | cdr3_aa
TRBJ1-4 | TRBV21-1 | . | . | TGTGCCAGCAGCAAAAGGGACACCGGAAAGACCAAACCCGCAACTAATGAAAAACTGTTTTTT | CASSKRDTGKTKPATNEKLFF
TRBJ2-7 | TRBV10-3 | . | TRBD2 | TGTGCCATAGAACTCCTAGCGGAGCAAGACGAGCAGTACTTC | CAIELLAEQDEQYF
TRBJ1-5 | TRBV7-2 | once | . | TGTGCCAGCAGCGCGGACGGAGGGAATCAGCCCCAGCATTTT | CASSADGGNQPQHF
TRBJ2-1 | TRBV18 | . | TRBD2 | TGTGCCAGCTCACCAGGGACTAGCGGTAACAATGAGCAGTTCTTC | CASSPGTSGNNEQFF
TRBJ1-2 | TRBV5-8 | . | TRBD1 | TGTGCCAGCAGCCCAGCGACAGGGGCCTACCGGGGCTACACCTTC | CASSPATGAYRGYTF
TRBJ2-2 | TRBV21-1 | . | . | TGTGCCAGCACTCGCGGCGACGAGAACACCGGGGAGCTGTTTTTT | CASTRGDENTGELFF
TRBJ2-4 | TRBV6-5 | . | . | TGTGCCAGCAGTCTGGACCAGGGGTCCCGGATTCAGTACTTC | CASSLDQGSRIQYF
TRBJ2-7 | TRBV10-3 | . | TRBD1 | TGTGCCATCAGACAGGGGGCGGTTGATTACGAGCAGTACTTC | CAIRQGAVDYEQYF
TRBJ2-1 | TRBV6-2/TRBV6-3 | . | TRBD2 | TGTGCCAGCAGTTCCGGGGGGGCCGGTTACAATGAGCAGTTCTTC | CASSSGGAGYNEQFF
TRBJ1-2 | TRBV30 | . | . | TGTGCCTGGAGTCCCGTATATGGCTACACCTTC | CAWSPVYGYTF
TRBJ2-1 | TRBV7-2 | . | TRBD1 | TGTGCCAGCAGCTTGGCGGGACAGGGAGGCAATGAGCAGTTCTTC | CASSLAGQGGNEQFF
TRBJ2-3 | TRBV7-9 | . | TRBD2 | TGTGCCAGCAGCCTCACTAGCGGGGGATACACAGATACGCAGTATTTT | CASSLTSGGYTDTQYF
TRBJ2-3 | TRBV14 | . | TRBD2 | TGTGCCAGCAGCCACCTTTGGGCGGGAGGATATACGCAGTATTTT | CASSHLWAGGYTQYF
TRBJ1-3 | TRBV4-3 | . | TRBD1 | TGCGCCAGCAGCCTGAACTACCCGGGACAGACTGGAAACACCATATATTTT | CASSLNYPGQTGNTIYF
TRBJ1-3 | TRBV9 | . | . | TGTGCCAGCAGCGTATCTGGGACAAACCCCGGAAACACCATATATTTT | CASSVSGTNPGNTIYF
TRBJ1-2 | TRBV7-9 | . | . | TGTGCCAGCAGCCTCACCCTCTCGGGAGGCTACACCTTC | CASSLTLSGGYTF
TRBJ2-5 | TRBV4-1 | . | TRBD1 | TGCGCCAGCAGCCACTCCCTAGGGGGCGAGACCCAGTACTTC | CASSHSLGGETQYF
TRBJ1-5 | TRBV7-2 | . | . | TGTGCCAGCAGCTTAATTGGTGGGCCCCAGCCCCAGCATTTT | CASSLIGGPQPQHF
TRBJ1-5 | TRBV12-3/TRBV12-4 | . | . | TGTGCCAGCACTTGGGGGGGTAATCAGCCCCAGCATTTT | CASTWGGNQPQHF
TRBJ1-4 | TRBV28 | . | TRBD1 | TGTGCCAGCAGTTGGGGAGGACAGGGTGAAAAACTGTTTTTT | CASSWGGQGEKLFF
TRBJ1-1 | TRBV19 | . | TRBD1 | TGTGCCAGTAGTATAGAAGGGGGCCCGAACACTGAAGCTTTCTTT | CASSIEGGPNTEAFF
TRBJ1-1 | TRBV5-1 | . | . | TGCGCCAGCAGCGGATCCACAGACCACACTGAAGCTTTCTTT | CASSGSTDHTEAFF
TRBJ1-5 | TRBV18 | . | . | TGTGCCAGCTCACAGAGTCGGACATATAGCAATCAGCCCCAGCATTTT | CASSQSRTYSNQPQHF